This is a list of T cell receptor beta chains from one sample in a study of blood T cell repertoires in COVID-19. Assay used: immunoSEQ multiplex PCR; TCRdb lists only in-frame clones, some missing. The data contain some 110,000 clones, around 86% of them singletons. The sequenced sample was peripheral blood. The source is an older man with acute or convalescent COVID-19. CDR3s include the opening cysteine and the closing phenylalanine or tryptophan. The D gene is left open where the match is weak. Where a row states a size, it is once, few, many or the class of an expanded clone; other rows omit it.

>TRBV4-1|16|TRBJ1-3|NA|NA
CASSQDNGTPGNTIYF
TGCGCCAGCAGCCAAGATAATGGTACTCCCGGAAACACCATATATTTT
>TRBV15|15|TRBJ1-2|NA|TRBD1
CATSRDTGGSVGYTF
TGTGCCACCAGCAGAGATACAGGGGGTTCTGTTGGCTACACCTTC
>TRBV6-5|16|TRBJ1-1|NA|NA
CASSYDRSRVRTEAFF
TGTGCCAGCAGTTACGACCGGAGCAGGGTGAGGACTGAAGCTTTCTTT
>TRBV18|11|TRBJ1-1|NA|NA
CASHSATEAFF
TGTGCCAGCCACAGTGCCACTGAAGCTTTCTTT
>TRBV25-1|14|TRBJ2-7|NA|NA
CASSEFRHPYEQYF
TGTGCCAGCAGTGAGTTCCGACACCCATACGAGCAGTACTTC
>TRBV12-5|14|TRBJ2-1|NA|TRBD2
CASARSGSSNEQFF
TGTGCTAGTGCCCGTAGCGGGAGTAGTAATGAGCAGTTCTTC
>TRBV6-1|18|TRBJ2-3|NA|TRBD2
CASSEYSSWEGSTDTQYF
TGTGCCAGCAGTGAATATTCTTCTTGGGAGGGAAGCACAGATACGCAGTATTTT
>TRBV6-6|15|TRBJ2-6|NA|NA
CASTHRSSGANVLTF
TGTGCCAGCACCCACAGGAGCTCTGGGGCCAACGTCCTGACTTTC
>TRBV11-2|13|TRBJ2-4|NA|TRBD1
CASGTVRENIQYF
TGTGCCAGCGGGACAGTGCGGGAAAACATTCAGTACTTC
>TRBV6-5|14|TRBJ1-1|NA|TRBD1
CASSSRTGNTEAFF
TGTGCCAGCAGTTCCCGGACAGGGAACACTGAAGCTTTCTTT
>TRBV5-1|16|TRBJ2-1|NA|TRBD1
CASSPNSDRAHNEQFF
TGCGCCAGCAGCCCGAACTCGGACAGGGCCCACAATGAGCAGTTCTTC
>TRBV19|19|TRBJ1-3|NA|NA
CASSISGVDRGFSGNTIYF
TGTGCCAGTAGTATATCAGGGGTCGATCGGGGATTCTCTGGAAACACCATATATTTT
>TRBV5-4|15|TRBJ1-2|NA|TRBD1
CASSLRTGGDYGYTF
TGTGCCAGCAGCTTGAGGACAGGCGGGGACTATGGCTACACCTTC
>TRBV19|13|TRBJ1-2|NA|NA
CASSIRADYGYTF
TGTGCCAGTAGTATCAGGGCCGACTATGGCTACACCTTC
>TRBV6-2/TRBV6-3|15|TRBJ1-6|NA|NA
CASSYRGGNYSPLHF
TGTGCCAGCAGTTACAGGGGGGGAAACTATTCACCCCTCCACTTT
>TRBV28|13|TRBJ2-7|NA|NA
CASSLRTPLEQYF
TGTGCCAGCAGTTTGAGGACTCCCCTCGAGCAGTACTTC
>TRBV7-2|14|TRBJ2-7|NA|TRBD1
CASSHGQGNYEQYF
TGTGCCAGCAGCCACGGACAGGGGAACTACGAGCAGTACTTC
>TRBV29-1|13|TRBJ2-7|NA|TRBD1
CSGGTGTSYEQYF
TGCAGCGGTGGGACAGGGACCTCCTACGAGCAGTACTTC
>TRBV5-1|15|TRBJ1-5|NA|NA
CASSLDLNSNQPQHF
TGCGCCAGCAGCTTGGACTTGAATAGCAATCAGCCCCAGCATTTT
>TRBV6-5|15|TRBJ2-3|NA|NA
CASSYRGSSTDTQYF
TGTGCCAGCAGTTACCGGGGTTCTAGCACAGATACGCAGTATTTT
>TRBV5-1|17|TRBJ2-5|NA|TRBD2
CASSLNPAGGKVETQYF
TGCGCCAGCAGCTTAAATCCTGCGGGGGGTAAGGTCGAGACCCAGTACTTC
>TRBV5-6|14|TRBJ2-7|few|NA
CASSLYPSSYEQYF
TGTGCCAGCAGCTTGTACCCGAGCTCCTACGAGCAGTACTTC